This entry lists 17 T cell receptor beta chains sequenced from one sample in a study of T cells in Graves' hyperthyroidism and ophthalmopathy. There were TCR beta CDR3 regions amplified from RNA transcripts. In the first-round RT-PCR of the TCR CDR3, the HTBI primer set was used. TCRdb itself ran the multiplex PCR reads through MiXCR, one entry per CDR3 protein. The data contain approximately 600,000 distinct CDR3 sequences, roughly 15% of them singletons. Material for sequencing was blood. These TCRs come from a middle-aged woman with Graves' ophthalmopathy.

This clonotype appeared many times. The rearrangement uses TRBV6-2 or TRBV6-3 and TRBJ1-5; 7 nucleotides align to TRBD1. Germline values: CDR1 MNHEY, CDR2 SVGEGT. The CDR3 extends over 17 amino acids. V shed 6 bases and J 0 bases; nucleotides not matched to a gene: 11. This CDR3 is CASSTDRQSYSNQPQHF. As DNA, the CDR3 is TGTGCCAGCAGCACGGACAGGCAGAGCTATAGCAATCAGCCCCAGCATTTT.

This clonotype was picked up many times. In DNA, the CDR3 is TGTGCCAGCAGTTTATGGCAGGGGAGCAATCAGCCCCAGCATTTT. Translation: CASSLWQGSNQPQHF. The rearrangement joins TRBV12-3 or TRBV12-4 to TRBJ1-5; D might be TRBD1 (6 bases). This CDR3 is 15 amino acids long. Trimming pared 2 bases from V and 1 base from J, leaving 9 bases between.

The chain links TRBV6-1 to TRBJ2-5; 9 nucleotides align to TRBD1. V shed 0 bases, J shed 1 base, and the junction held 3 bases outside the gene matches. Germline V gene lookup returns CDR1 MNHNS and CDR2 SASEGT. The CDR3 is made up of 16 amino acids. The CDR3 here is CASSEAGTGTQETQYF. The CDR3 DNA follows: TGTGCCAGCAGTGAAGCCGGGACAGGGACCCAAGAGACCCAGTACTTC.

DNA of the CDR3: TGTGCCAGCTCACGAGCCGGGCCTCAGCAGGGCGAGCAGTACTTC. Encoded protein: CASSRAGPQQGEQYF. This rearrangement joins TRBV27 to TRBJ2-7; D is possibly TRBD1 (5 bases). The CDR3 extends over 15 amino acids. V lost 8 bases and J lost 6, with 23 bases in between. CDR1 is MNHEY, CDR2 SMNVEV, per germline (reference sequence).

This clonotype was found a few times. The chain employs TRBV20-1 and TRBJ1-5; TRBD1 agrees at 7 bases. From germline, CDR1 is DFQATT and CDR2 SNEGSKA (reference sequence). The CDR3 length is 12 residues. With V trimmed by 3 bases and J by 9 bases, 5 bases remained unmatched. The CDR3 here is CSASTGVSPQHF. CDR3 in DNA: TGCAGTGCTAGCACAGGGGTGTCGCCCCAGCATTTT.

This clonotype occurred once. The genes are TRBV11-1 and TRBJ1-1; D unclear. The V end was cut by 1 base, the J end by 10 bases, with 19 bases between. Germline V gene lookup returns CDR1 SGHAT and CDR2 FQDESV (reference sequence). The CDR3 has 15 residues. CDR3 bases: TGTGCCAGCAGCTTAGGGCACACCTCAGCCAACGGAGCTTTCTTT. Its translation is CASSLGHTSANGAFF.

The chain has TRBV20-1 and TRBJ1-1, with a tentative D call TRBD1 (5 bases). V was trimmed by 4 bases and J by 1 base, leaving 7 bases between them. The V gene's germline CDR1 is DFQATT and CDR2 SNEGSKA (reference sequence). This CDR3 region has 12 residues. The CDR3 DNA reads TGCAGTGCTACACAGGAGAACACTGAAGCTTTCTTT. As protein: CSATQENTEAFF.

This clonotype has ten or more counts. V and J are TRBV28 and TRBJ2-5; D might be TRBD2 (7 bases). Trimming took off 7 bases at V and 4 bases at J, with 25 bases between the two ends. The CDR3 is 17 amino acids. CDR1 MDHEN and CDR2 SYDVKM come from the germline V gene. The CDR3 here is CASIGGPSTGRVETQYF. The CDR3 DNA reads TGTGCCAGCATCGGGGGGCCCAGCACGGGGAGGGTAGAGACCCAGTACTTC.

This clonotype was recorded at least ten times. The chain carries TRBV7-3 and TRBJ2-6; D remains unclear. The V end was cut by 3 bases, the J end by 2 bases, with 11 bases between. In germline, CDR1 is SGHTA, CDR2 FQGTGA. There are 16 residues in the CDR3. CDR3: CASSLSGTPGANVLTF. CDR3 nucleotides: TGTGCCAGCAGCTTGAGTGGTACTCCTGGGGCCAACGTCCTGACTTTC.

This clonotype showed up many times. This sequence joins TRBV11-2 and TRBJ1-2, with D uncertain. The germline V gene encodes CDR1 SGHAT and CDR2 FQNNGV. This CDR3 region has 16 residues. Trimming took 4 bases from V and 2 from J, leaving 17 bases between them. In DNA, the CDR3 is TGTGCCAGCAGCTCACACACCACACTTATCAACTATGGCTACACCTTC. Translating gives CASSSHTTLINYGYTF.

The CDR3 spells CASSLTGFGGVLNEQFF. The CDR3 DNA reads TGTGCCAGCAGCTTAACAGGCTTCGGCGGAGTTCTCAATGAGCAGTTCTTC. V is TRBV7-3 and J is TRBJ2-1; D is ambiguous. This CDR3 region has 17 residues. Germline CDR1 SGHTA, CDR2 FQGTGA. Trimming cost V 0 bases and J 6 bases, with 18 bases left between them.

This clonotype was counted ten times or more. This rearrangement joins TRBV6-2 or TRBV6-3 to TRBJ1-2; 10 nucleotides align to TRBD1. The CDR3 has 17 amino acids. The V and J ends lost 6 bases and 1 base, in that order; junction bases with no gene match: 11. The V gene's germline CDR1 is MNHEY and CDR2 SVGEGT. The CDR3 region is CASRLPSTGGGNYGYTF. CDR3 in DNA: TGTGCCAGCAGACTCCCGTCGACAGGGGGCGGTAACTATGGCTACACCTTC.

At least ten counts were recorded for this clonotype. The V gene is TRBV25-1, the J gene TRBJ2-5; D uncertain. CDR3 length: 15 amino acids. In germline, CDR1 is MGHDK, CDR2 SYGVNS. With 0 bases removed from V and 3 bases from J, the gap between germline ends came to 11 bases. The CDR3 here is CASSEYKLAEETQYF. The CDR3 bases are TGTGCCAGCAGTGAATATAAGTTGGCCGAAGAGACCCAGTACTTC.

This clonotype came up many times. The V gene is TRBV6-5, the J gene TRBJ1-1; D is perhaps TRBD1 (6 bases). CDR3 size: 15 residues. Germline V gene lookup returns CDR1 MNHEY and CDR2 SVGAGI. Trimming left V 7 bases short and J 3 bases short, with 18 bases between. Here the CDR3 DNA reads TGTGCCAGCACCCCCCCGGGGGCCGGGGACACTGAAGCTTTCTTT. Residues: CASTPPGAGDTEAFF.

The sample holds many counts of this clonotype. The chain links TRBV20-1 to TRBJ2-5; TRBD1 is a possible D gene (5 bases). This CDR3 has 13 residues. V was clipped by 0 bases and J by 5 bases, with 10 bases between them. Germline V CDR1 and CDR2: DFQATT, SNEGSKA (reference sequence). CDR3 region: CSARELAGETQYF. DNA for the CDR3: TGCAGTGCTAGAGAATTAGCAGGGGAGACCCAGTACTTC.

V and J are TRBV20-1 and TRBJ2-7; maybe TRBD2 (7 bases). From germline, CDR1 is DFQATT and CDR2 SNEGSKA (reference sequence). Trimming pared 4 bases from V and 6 bases from J, leaving 19 bases between. The CDR3 has 14 residues. CDR3 sequence (DNA): TGCAGTGCTACTGAGGGGGGGCCAGGGACCGAGCAGTACTTC. Its protein is CSATEGGPGTEQYF.

This clonotype has at least ten counts. The chain has TRBV6-2 or TRBV6-3 and TRBJ2-7; 10 positions match TRBD1. V trimming: 4 bases; J trimming: 3 bases; junction bases outside the gene matches: 6. The CDR3 runs to 15 residues. Germline CDR1 and CDR2: MNHEY and SVGEGT. As DNA, the CDR3 is TGTGCCAGCAGTTCGCCCGGGACAGGGGACTACGAGCAGTACTTC. It codes for CASSSPGTGDYEQYF.